What follows are 13 T cell receptor beta chains derived from one specimen sequenced in a study of T-cell memory formation after mild COVID-19 (dated by TCRdb to the early 2020s). Library generation was performed with 5' RACE. The instrument given in TCRdb is Illumina NovaSeq 6000. TCRdb trimmed public reads at Q25 via fastp, called clones via MiXCR and kept in-frame beta chains. A single entry per CDR3 protein holds the most common genes and DNA from its merged rows. This sample lists hundreds of thousands of distinct CDR3 sequences; about 15% were detected once. Of the sample, about a fifth is held by the ten largest clones. The sequenced sample was PBMCs or a T cell subset sorted from them (not recorded which). All receptors come from a man between 18 and 35 years old who had mild COVID-19 (a few samples of this study predate the infection). The sample titles of this study are shuffled in the database, so cell type and time point are left out; the donor was told from shared clones.

This clonotype was counted only a few times. The rearrangement joins TRBV4-3 to TRBJ1-5, with D possibly TRBD1 on 5 matching bases. Between the trimmed V and J ends, which lost 0 bases and 7 bases, there was a span of 13 bases. This CDR3 is built from 15 residues. Germline-derived CDR1 and CDR2 are LGHNA and YSLEER. The CDR3 nucleotides read TGCGCCAGCAGCCAAGATTGGGGGACTCGACAGCCCCAGCATTTT. Protein sequence: CASSQDWGTRQPQHF.

The CDR3 DNA is TGCAGTGCCACCGGGACGCCGAGACAAGACTCCTACGAGCAGTACTTC. Its translation is CSATGTPRQDSYEQYF. The gene calls are TRBV20-1 and TRBJ2-7; possibly TRBD1 or TRBD2 for D (5 bases each). CDR3 size: 16 residues. V was trimmed by 6 bases and J by 0 bases, leaving 21 bases between them. The germline CDR1 and CDR2 sequences are DFQATT and SNEGSKA (reference sequence).

This clonotype was seen ten or more times. The V and J genes are TRBV5-5 and TRBJ2-7, with TRBD2 as a possible D gene (6 bases). Trimming cost V 1 base and J 0 bases, with 11 bases left between them. Germline V lookup: CDR1 SGHKS, CDR2 YYEKEE (reference sequence). The CDR3 is 15 amino acids. CDR3 loop: CASSLSDGSSYEQYF. CDR3 bases: TGTGCCAGCAGCTTGTCAGACGGGAGCTCCTACGAGCAGTACTTC.

This clonotype was counted between two and nine times. The chain employs TRBV6-5 and TRBJ2-1; 12 bases align to TRBD2. CDR1 and CDR2 from the germline V gene are MNHEY and SVGAGI. After removal of 6 bases from V and 5 bases from J, the junction contained 5 bases not matched to a gene. This CDR3 is built from 15 residues. Here the CDR3 DNA reads TGTGCCAGCAGCCTAGCGGGGGGGACCAACAATGAGCAGTTCTTC. This sequence encodes CASSLAGGTNNEQFF.

In this sample, this clonotype turned up many times. The chain couples TRBV7-9 to TRBJ1-1; no definite D call. This CDR3 has 13 residues. Trimming pared 4 bases from V and 0 bases from J, leaving 6 bases between. Germline lookup yields CDR1 SEHNR and CDR2 FQNEAQ (reference sequence). CDR3 protein: CASSSQMNTEAFF. In nucleotides, the CDR3 is TGTGCCAGCAGCTCTCAAATGAACACTGAAGCTTTCTTT.

This clonotype was observed a few times. The chain recombines TRBV5-5 with TRBJ2-4; D uncertain. CDR1 and CDR2 from the germline V gene are SGHKS and YYEKEE (reference sequence). Trimming stripped 3 bases from V and 11 bases from J, with 27 bases between. This CDR3 is 17 amino acids long. The CDR3 protein is CASSYNPTSGWACVQYF. The DNA for the CDR3 is TGTGCCAGCAGCTACAATCCAACCTCGGGCTGGGCGTGCGTTCAGTACTTC.

The genes are TRBV6-2 or TRBV6-3 and TRBJ2-5, with TRBD2 identical over 8 bases. The CDR3 length is 16 residues. The germline V gene has CDR1 MNHEY and CDR2 SVGEGT. V dropped 7 bases and J dropped 2; count of bases not matched to a gene: 12. CDR3 coding DNA: TGTGCCAGCAAACCCCGGGAGGGATCGAGGCAAGAGACCCAGTACTTC. Translated: CASKPREGSRQETQYF.

This clonotype was observed at least ten times. The chain is built from TRBV30 and TRBJ1-1; no clear D. Germline V gives CDR1 GTSNPN, CDR2 SVGIG (reference sequence). V gave up 6 bases and J gave up 0 bases, with 20 bases separating them. The CDR3 totals 16 residues. The CDR3 DNA sequence: TGTGCCTGTTCGAGAGGTCCTGATATTATGAACACTGAAGCTTTCTTT. Its protein is CACSRGPDIMNTEAFF.

In this sample, this clonotype turned up a few times. The rearrangement joins TRBV28 to TRBJ2-5; 8 nucleotides line up with TRBD2. The CDR3 is made up of 15 amino acids. V lost 4 bases and J lost 5; bases outside the gene matches: 9. Germline-derived CDR1 and CDR2 are MDHEN and SYDVKM. The CDR3 reads CASSSSGGAYETQYF. In nucleotides, the CDR3 is TGTGCCAGCAGTTCCTCCGGGGGGGCTTATGAGACCCAGTACTTC.

V is TRBV7-2 and J is TRBJ2-3; D not certain. This CDR3 contains 14 residues. V gave up 5 bases and J gave up 6 bases, with 15 bases separating them. Germline-derived CDR1 and CDR2 are SGHTA and FQGNSA. The DNA of the CDR3 is TGTGCCAGCAGCCGAACGTCCCTCAGCGATACGCAGTATTTT. Translated: CASSRTSLSDTQYF.

The chain recombines TRBV9 with TRBJ1-6, with D perhaps TRBD1 (6 bases). The CDR3 has 13 amino acids. Germline values: CDR1 SGDLS, CDR2 YYNGEE. Between the trimmed V and J ends, which lost 4 bases and 8 bases, there was a span of 10 bases. This CDR3 is CASSTRQDSPLHF. The CDR3 DNA sequence: TGTGCCAGCAGCACCCGACAGGATTCACCCCTCCACTTT.

This clonotype has more than one count but fewer than ten. The chain combines TRBV5-5 with TRBJ2-7, with TRBD1 matching 8 bases. Germline lookup yields CDR1 SGHKS and CDR2 YYEKEE (reference sequence). The CDR3 has 15 amino acids. J was trimmed by 2 bases and V by 4 bases; bases with no gene match: 8. CDR3 loop: CASSPRGQGTYEQYF. The CDR3 nucleotides read TGTGCCAGCAGCCCTCGCGGACAGGGCACCTACGAGCAGTACTTC.

This clonotype was counted only a few times. The J gene is TRBJ2-7, the V gene TRBV2; TRBD1 is a possible D gene (6 bases). Germline V gives CDR1 SNHLY, CDR2 FYNNEI. The CDR3 length is 18 residues. Trimming took 7 bases from V and 4 from J, leaving 29 bases between them. The CDR3 DNA is TGTGCCAGCACCATTGGAGGTAACAGGGCCCCCGACTCTTACGAGCAGTACGTC. It codes for CASTIGGNRAPDSYEQYV.